These T cell receptor beta chains were read from a single sample in a study of blood T cell repertoires in COVID-19. The method was immunoSEQ multiplex PCR; TCRdb's version includes in-frame clones alone and lacks a portion of them. The table lists 120,000 to 150,000 clones, 82% of them singletons, with about 4.3% in the top ten. The sequenced sample consisted of peripheral blood. These receptors were taken from an elderly woman with acute or convalescent COVID-19. The CDR3 runs from the conserved cysteine through the conserved F or W. The D gene is left open where the match is weak. Not every row has a clone size; where given, it reads once, few, many or a size class.

len: 16; d_gene: TRBD2; v_gene: TRBV9; j_gene: TRBJ2-3; abundance: .; CDR3nt: TGTGCCAGCAGCGCCGGGGGGACTGTTACCACAGATACGCAGTATTTT; CDR3aa: CASSAGGTVTTDTQYF
len: 17; d_gene: .; v_gene: TRBV11-3; j_gene: TRBJ1-4; abundance: .; CDR3nt: TGTGCCAGCAGCTTAGTGGCAGGGCTCACAACTAATGAAAAACTGTTTTTT; CDR3aa: CASSLVAGLTTNEKLFF
len: 15; d_gene: TRBD1; v_gene: TRBV30; j_gene: TRBJ1-2; abundance: .; CDR3nt: TGTGCCTGGAGTGCCGAGGACAGGGGAAGCTATGGCTACACCTTC; CDR3aa: CAWSAEDRGSYGYTF
len: 15; d_gene: .; v_gene: TRBV6-6; j_gene: TRBJ2-7; abundance: .; CDR3nt: TGTGCCAGCAGGCCCCAGAGGGGGGGGCAGGACGAGCAGTACTTC; CDR3aa: CASRPQRGGQDEQYF
len: 16; d_gene: .; v_gene: TRBV28; j_gene: TRBJ2-2; abundance: .; CDR3nt: TGTGCCAGCAGCCATCATGGGGGCCCGAACACCGGGGAGCTGTTTTTT; CDR3aa: CASSHHGGPNTGELFF
len: 15; d_gene: TRBD1; v_gene: TRBV4-2; j_gene: TRBJ1-3; abundance: .; CDR3nt: TGTGCCAGCAGCCCCGACAGGGCGTCTGGAAACACCATATATTTT; CDR3aa: CASSPDRASGNTIYF
len: 14; d_gene: TRBD1; v_gene: TRBV6-5; j_gene: TRBJ1-5; abundance: once; CDR3nt: TGTGCCAGCAGAGCCGGGACAGGCGGCCAGCCCCAGCATTTT; CDR3aa: CASRAGTGGQPQHF
len: 14; d_gene: TRBD2; v_gene: TRBV2; j_gene: TRBJ2-4; abundance: .; CDR3nt: TGTGCCAGCTGGGAGGGAATGGGCAAAAACATTCAGTACTTC; CDR3aa: CASWEGMGKNIQYF
len: 16; d_gene: TRBD1; v_gene: TRBV19; j_gene: TRBJ1-2; abundance: .; CDR3nt: TGTGCCAGTAGTATACAAAGGACAGGGCCGAACTATGGCTACACCTTC; CDR3aa: CASSIQRTGPNYGYTF
len: 16; d_gene: .; v_gene: TRBV5-4; j_gene: TRBJ1-3; abundance: .; CDR3nt: TGTGCCAGCAGCTTGGACAGGGCGGGGGTTGGAAACACCATATATTTT; CDR3aa: CASSLDRAGVGNTIYF
len: 13; d_gene: .; v_gene: TRBV5-1; j_gene: TRBJ2-1; abundance: few; CDR3nt: TGCGCCAGCGGAACTAGTACCTACAATGAGCAGTTCTTC; CDR3aa: CASGTSTYNEQFF
len: 15; d_gene: TRBD2; v_gene: TRBV9; j_gene: TRBJ2-3; abundance: .; CDR3nt: TGTGCCAGCAGCGTAGTAAGTCGGGGGGCAGATACGCAGTATTTT; CDR3aa: CASSVVSRGADTQYF
len: 14; d_gene: TRBD2; v_gene: TRBV5-5; j_gene: TRBJ2-1; abundance: .; CDR3nt: TGTGCCAGCGGGACTAGCGGGAAATTCAATGAGCAGTTCTTC; CDR3aa: CASGTSGKFNEQFF
len: 12; d_gene: .; v_gene: TRBV28; j_gene: TRBJ1-2; abundance: .; CDR3nt: TGTGCCAGCAGGTACCCAGTCTATGGCTACACCTTC; CDR3aa: CASRYPVYGYTF
len: 15; d_gene: .; v_gene: TRBV27; j_gene: TRBJ2-2; abundance: once; CDR3nt: TGTGCCAGCAGTTGGGGCGGCCCGAACACCGGGGAGCTGTTTTTT; CDR3aa: CASSWGGPNTGELFF
len: 11; d_gene: .; v_gene: TRBV6-2/TRBV6-3; j_gene: TRBJ2-5; abundance: .; CDR3nt: TGTGCCAGCAGTGTCACTGAGACCCAGTACTTC; CDR3aa: CASSVTETQYF